Listed below are T cell receptor beta chains from one sample, sequenced in a study of cytomegalovirus exposure and HLA in healthy donors. Only in-frame clones appear in the TCRdb table, and some are missing; sequencing was by immunoSEQ multiplex PCR. The data contain under 150,000 clones, 79% of them singletons. Sequences were obtained from PBMCs. The origin of the receptors is a man aged 18 to 30 in good health and CMV-seronegative. Each CDR3 is given with its conserved first and last residue. A D gene is named only where the DNA matches it firmly. Part of the rows lack a size; the others show once, few, many or a class for expanded clones.

>NA|NA|TRBV4-3|TRBJ1-6
TGCGCCAGCAGCCAAGGACCCGGGACATTTAATTCACCCCTCCACTTT
CASSQGPGTFNSPLHF
>NA|NA|TRBV5-4|TRBJ1-1
TGTGCCAGCAGCTTGTGGGGGGACACTGAAGCTTTCTTT
CASSLWGDTEAFF
>TRBD1|NA|TRBV5-1|TRBJ2-2
TGCGCCAGCAGCTCGGCGGACAGGACCTTTAACACCGGGGAGCTGTTTTTT
CASSSADRTFNTGELFF
>TRBD1|NA|TRBV29-1|TRBJ1-1
TGCAGCGTCGGACAGGGGCGAGGCACTGAAGCTTTCTTT
CSVGQGRGTEAFF
>TRBD1|NA|TRBV6-1|TRBJ1-3
TGTGCCAGCAATTTGGGGACAGGGCCAGGAAACACCATATATTTT
CASNLGTGPGNTIYF
>TRBD1|NA|TRBV6-6|TRBJ2-7
TGTGCCAGTCGGACAGGGACCTACGAGCAGTACTTC
CASRTGTYEQYF
>NA|few|TRBV4-2|TRBJ1-4
TGTGCCAGCAGCCAAGTTCACACCTTCGATGAAAAACTGTTTTTT
CASSQVHTFDEKLFF
>NA|once|TRBV29-1|TRBJ1-1
TGCAGCGTTGGGGTGGGCAGGGCCCTTGAAGCTTTCTTT
CSVGVGRALEAFF
>TRBD2|NA|TRBV7-2|TRBJ2-7
TGTGCCAGCAGGGCTAGCGGGGGCTACGAGCAGTACTTC
CASRASGGYEQYF
>TRBD1|NA|TRBV27|TRBJ1-2
TGTGCCAGCAGGGGATCCTCGACAGGGGGCTATGGCTACACCTTC
CASRGSSTGGYGYTF
>NA|NA|TRBV4-3|TRBJ2-7
TGCGCCAGCAGCCCGACCAGGGGACGCACCCCCTACGAGCAGTACTTC
CASSPTRGRTPYEQYF
>TRBD1|NA|TRBV4-1|TRBJ1-2
TGCGCCAGCAGCCTCACCGACAGGGCAACCAACTATGGCTACACCTTC
CASSLTDRATNYGYTF
>NA|NA|TRBV2|TRBJ1-1
TGTGCCAGCAGTGAAAGACACCTAATGAACACTGAAGCTTTCTTT
CASSERHLMNTEAFF
>NA|NA|TRBV7-2|TRBJ2-1
TGTGCCAGCAGCTTTAACTCCCCGGTTTACAATGAGCAGTTCTTC
CASSFNSPVYNEQFF
>NA|once|TRBV27|TRBJ1-1
TGTGCCAGCAGTTTCGGAGGGTTTGGCACTGAAGCTTTCTTT
CASSFGGFGTEAFF
>NA|few|TRBV5-1|TRBJ1-2
TGCGCCAGCAGCTTGGCCGTTCAGGGTTACTACACCTTC
CASSLAVQGYYTF
>TRBD1|few|TRBV6-4|TRBJ2-3
TGTGCCAGCAGTGACGGGACAGGGGGCACAGATACGCAGTATTTT
CASSDGTGGTDTQYF